These 30 T cell receptor beta chains were sequenced from one sample in a study of blood T cell repertoires in COVID-19. The data were produced by immunoSEQ multiplex PCR, yet TCRdb's version contains in-frame clones alone and is incomplete. The sample shows 40,000 or so clones, around 90% of them seen only once. The material sequenced was peripheral blood. The source is a woman aged 30 to 39 in a cohort sampled during active COVID-19.

This chain uses TRBV27 with TRBJ1-2; 7 bases match TRBD1. V shed 4 bases, J shed 4 bases, and the junction held 3 bases outside the gene matches. The CDR3 extends over 13 amino acids. CDR1 and CDR2 (germline): MNHEY, SMNVEV (reference sequence). The DNA of the CDR3 is TGTGCCAGCAGTTCGACAGGGTCCTATGGCTACACCTTC. Protein sequence: CASSSTGSYGYTF.

This sequence joins TRBV2 and TRBJ1-1; 7 nucleotides match TRBD1. V shed 10 bases and J 1 base; nucleotides not matched to a gene: 9. Germline CDR1 and CDR2: SNHLY and FYNNEI. The CDR3 loop spans 14 amino acids. CDR3 sequence: CANDTTGPNTEAFF. CDR3 coding DNA: TGTGCCAACGATACGACAGGGCCGAACACTGAAGCTTTCTTT.

In this sample, this clone turned up a few times. CDR3 sequence: CASSGRDRGYSGNTIYF. The CDR3 DNA is TGTGCCAGTAGTGGGCGGGACAGGGGCTACTCTGGAAACACCATATATTTT. The chain is built from TRBV19 and TRBJ1-3, with 10 bases that match TRBD1. The CDR3 runs 17 residues. With 5 bases clipped from V and 0 bases from J, the junction kept 7 bases outside the gene matches. Per the germline V gene, CDR1 is LNHDA and CDR2 is SQIVND (reference sequence). Variable domain in full (rest from reference TRBV19 and TRBJ1-3): DGGITQSPKYLFRKEGQNVTLSCEQNLNHDAMYWYRQDPGQGLRLIYYSQIVNDFQKGDIAEGYSVSREKKESFPLTVTSAQKNPTAFYLCASSGRDRGYSGNTIYFGEGSWLTVV.

The chain is built from TRBV7-2 and TRBJ1-3, with D uncertain. The CDR3 is 16 residues long. The V gene's germline CDR1 is SGHTA and CDR2 FQGNSA. V was shortened by 1 base and J by 2 bases, with 12 bases between the two germline ends. In DNA form, the CDR3 reads TGTGCCAGCAGCTTAGAAGGGAGAGTAGCTGGAAACACCATATATTTT. Residues: CASSLEGRVAGNTIYF.

The chain uses TRBV7-3 and TRBJ2-3; maybe TRBD2 (6 bases). Trimming left V 0 bases short and J 0 bases short, with 19 bases between. The germline V gene has CDR1 SGHTA and CDR2 FQGTGA. This CDR3 has 19 residues. Here the CDR3 reads CASSLTHLGLGSSTDTQYF. The CDR3 bases are TGTGCCAGCAGCTTAACCCATTTGGGACTGGGCTCTAGCACAGATACGCAGTATTTT.

This clone was recorded once. The V gene is TRBV18, the J gene TRBJ2-3, with unresolved D. V lost 2 bases, J lost 8 bases, and 8 bases lay in between. The CDR3 sequence is 12 residues long. Germline V gene lookup returns CDR1 KGHSH and CDR2 LQKENI. CDR3 sequence reads: CASSPASVTQYF. The CDR3 coding sequence is TGTGCCAGCTCACCAGCTTCGGTTACGCAGTATTTT.

The sample holds one count of this clone. The chain uses TRBV5-1 and TRBJ1-2; maybe TRBD1 (5 bases). This CDR3 has 14 residues. Germline V gene data show CDR1 as SGHRS and CDR2 as YFSETQ. Trimming shortened V by 7 bases and J by 0 bases, and 13 bases separated the two germline ends. In nucleotides, the CDR3 is TGCGCCAGCGGGGAGGGGCTTGCTAACTATGGCTACACCTTC. Translating it yields CASGEGLANYGYTF.

The CDR3 region has the DNA TGTGCCAGCACCCTAGAGGGCAATCAGCCCCAGCATTTT. It encodes CASTLEGNQPQHF. V is TRBV2 and J is TRBJ1-5, with D uncertain. The length of the CDR3 is 13 residues. The germline V gene encodes CDR1 SNHLY and CDR2 FYNNEI. Trimming removed 7 bases at V and 2 bases at J, with 9 bases between.

The genes are TRBV6-6 and TRBJ2-5, with D unresolved. The CDR3 is made up of 12 amino acids. Germline CDR1 MNHNY, CDR2 SVGAGI (reference sequence). Trimming took off 2 bases at V and 5 bases at J, with 6 bases between the two ends. The CDR3, as DNA: TGTGCCAGCAGTTACGGGCAGGAGACCCAGTACTTC. Its translation is CASSYGQETQYF.

The V gene is TRBV6-9, the J gene TRBJ2-7, with D tentatively TRBD2 (6 bases). The CDR3 runs 13 residues. Germline V gene sequence: CDR1 MNHGY, CDR2 SVAAGI. Trimming removed 7 bases from V and 0 bases from J, with 10 bases in between. CDR3 amino acids: CASTPEGSYEQYF. CDR3 nucleotides: TGTGCCAGCACCCCGGAGGGCTCCTACGAGCAGTACTTC.

This clone was recorded only once. V usage is TRBV27 and J usage is TRBJ2-7; 8 nucleotides match TRBD1. V shed 6 bases, J shed 3 bases, and the junction held 10 bases outside the gene matches. CDR1 and CDR2 (germline): MNHEY, SMNVEV (reference sequence). CDR3 size: 15 residues. CDR3 residues: CASRIDRGSFYEQYF. Here the CDR3 DNA reads TGTGCCAGCAGGATCGACAGGGGAAGTTTCTACGAGCAGTACTTC.

This chain links TRBV25-1 with TRBJ2-7; the match to TRBD2 covers 7 bases. Germline values: CDR1 MGHDK, CDR2 SYGVNS. V dropped 1 base and J dropped 5; count of bases not matched to a gene: 8. This CDR3 is built from 15 residues. The CDR3 nucleotides are TGTGCCAGCAGTGAATTTGGGGGGGGAGCGGACGAGCAGTACTTC. Its translation: CASSEFGGGADEQYF.

V is TRBV4-2 and J is TRBJ2-3; 14 bases align to TRBD2. Germline-derived CDR1 and CDR2 are LGHNA and YNFKEQ. This CDR3 region has 17 residues. Unmatched junction bases numbered 3, after V lost 2 bases and J lost 2 bases. CDR3 amino acids: CASSQQGLAGDTDTQYF. Here the CDR3 DNA reads TGTGCCAGCAGCCAACAGGGACTAGCGGGAGACACAGATACGCAGTATTTT.

This chain uses TRBV7-2 with TRBJ2-5; 10 nucleotides align to TRBD2. V trimming: 5 bases; J trimming: 2 bases; junction bases outside the gene matches: 11. This CDR3 spans 17 amino acids. Germline lookup yields CDR1 SGHTA and CDR2 FQGNSA. The DNA of the CDR3 is TGTGCCAGCAGCCCAGAACTAGGGACTAGCGAACAAGAGACCCAGTACTTC. This sequence encodes CASSPELGTSEQETQYF.

This clone was detected once. This chain connects TRBV5-1 to TRBJ1-1; D remains unclear. From germline, CDR1 is SGHRS and CDR2 YFSETQ. The CDR3 has 14 residues. V was pared by 2 bases and J by 2 bases, with 10 bases between. CDR3 protein: CASSFSGANTEAFF. The CDR3, as DNA: TGCGCCAGCAGCTTTTCTGGAGCCAACACTGAAGCTTTCTTT. The full variable domain, its missing parts supplied by reference TRBV5-1 and TRBJ1-1, is KAGVTQTPRYLIKTRGQQVTLSCSPISGHRSVSWYQQTPGQGLQFLFEYFSETQRNKGNFPGRFSGRQFSNSRSEMNVSTLELGDSALYLCASSFSGANTEAFFGQGTRLTVV.

This clone was detected a few times. The CDR3 loop is CASSAYNEQFF. The CDR3 DNA reads as TGTGCCAGCAGTGCGTACAATGAGCAGTTCTTC. The V gene is TRBV25-1, the J gene TRBJ2-1; D is ambiguous. Trimming removed 4 bases at V and 4 bases at J, with 2 bases between. This CDR3 contains 11 residues. Germline V gene data show CDR1 as MGHDK and CDR2 as SYGVNS.

V and J are TRBV11-3 and TRBJ2-3, with 7 bases aligning to TRBD1. The CDR3 runs 16 residues. J was trimmed by 2 bases and V by 7 bases; bases with no gene match: 12. CDR1 and CDR2 (germline): SGHNT, YENEEA. CDR3 loop: CASILDTDRATDTQYF. The CDR3 coding sequence is TGTGCCAGCATCCTAGATACTGACAGGGCCACAGATACGCAGTATTTT. The full variable domain, in which reference TRBV11-3 and TRBJ2-3 provide the parts outside the CDR3, is EAGVVQSPRYKIIEKKQPVAFWCNPISGHNTLYWYLQNLGQGPELLIRYENEEAVDDSQLPKDRFSAERLKGVDSTLKIQPAELGDSAVYLCASILDTDRATDTQYFGPGTRLTVL.

This clone came up once. The V and J genes are TRBV4-1 and TRBJ1-4; D perhaps matches TRBD1 (5 bases). Germline CDR1 reads MGHRA; CDR2 reads YSYEKL. V dropped 3 bases and J dropped 4 bases, with 18 bases sitting between them. This CDR3 spans 17 amino acids. Here the CDR3 reads CASSHARNRTLNEKLFF. CDR3 nucleotides: TGCGCCAGCAGCCATGCAAGAAACAGGACGCTTAATGAAAAACTGTTTTTT.

The chain employs TRBV7-2 and TRBJ2-1, with TRBD1 as a possible D gene (6 bases). Between the trimmed V and J ends, which lost 5 bases and 15 bases, there was a span of 17 bases. The germline V gene has CDR1 SGHTA and CDR2 FQGNSA. CDR3 length: 12 residues. As DNA, the CDR3 is TGTGCCAGCAGCCCCCACAGGGTCGGGGTGTTCTTC. Encoded protein: CASSPHRVGVFF.

This clone was recorded once. The chain has TRBV6-6 and TRBJ1-5; a possible D gene is TRBD1 (6 bases). The V and J ends lost 7 bases and 6 bases respectively, with 19 bases between them. Germline assignment: CDR1 MNHNY and CDR2 SVGAGI (reference sequence). The CDR3 has 15 residues. CDR3 loop: CASTLGGGWAQPQHF. CDR3 DNA sequence: TGTGCCAGCACCCTGGGGGGGGGCTGGGCTCAGCCCCAGCATTTT.

V gene TRBV19 combines with J gene TRBJ2-1; the D gene is possibly TRBD2 (5 bases). Trimming stripped 6 bases from V and 5 bases from J, with 11 bases between. The germline gives CDR1 LNHDA, CDR2 SQIVND (reference sequence). The CDR3 has 13 amino acids. The CDR3 DNA reads TGTGCCAGTAGAGGGAGCGGAAACAATGAGCAGTTCTTC. Residues: CASRGSGNNEQFF.

Remarks on this clone: The same CDR3 is also encoded by other DNA sequences in this sample. This chain's CDR3 is CASSLTGLNTEAFF. The CDR3 DNA reads TGTGCCAGCAGCTTGACAGGGTTGAACACTGAAGCTTTCTTT. The gene calls are TRBV11-2 and TRBJ1-1, with 7 bases matching TRBD1. CDR1 and CDR2 (germline): SGHAT, FQNNGV. The CDR3 length is 14 residues. Trimming removed 3 bases from V and 0 bases from J; junction bases left unmatched: 1. Full variable domain (outside the CDR3, taken from reference TRBV11-2 and TRBJ1-1): EAGVAQSPRYKIIEKRQSVAFWCNPISGHATLYWYQQILGQGPKLLIQFQNNGVVDDSQLPKDRFSAERLKGVDSTLKIQPAKLEDSAVYLCASSLTGLNTEAFFGQGTRLTVV.

The chain links TRBV7-8 to TRBJ1-2, with 7 bases matching TRBD1. CDR1 is SGHVS and CDR2 is FQNEAQ in the germline V gene. The CDR3 length is 14 residues. V lost 5 bases to trimming and J lost 4 bases; unmatched junction nucleotides: 7. The DNA for the CDR3 is TGTGCCAGCAGCCCGGGGACAGCGAGCTATGGCTACACCTTC. It yields the protein CASSPGTASYGYTF.

In DNA form, the CDR3 reads TGTGCCAGCAGCGCCCTACCGACAGGAGGCGAGCAGTACTTC. It translates to CASSALPTGGEQYF. The rearrangement links TRBV9 to TRBJ2-7, with a possible D match to TRBD1 (6 bases). This CDR3 region has 14 residues. Per the germline V gene, CDR1 is SGDLS and CDR2 is YYNGEE. V was cut by 3 bases and J by 6 bases, with 16 bases left in between.

This chain connects TRBV6-5 to TRBJ2-7; 11 nucleotides match TRBD1. This CDR3 is 16 amino acids long. Per the germline V gene, CDR1 is MNHEY and CDR2 is SVGAGI. V was clipped by 2 bases and J by 4 bases; unmatched bases: 7. The CDR3 nucleotides are TGTGCCAGCAGTTACCCCGGACAGGGGGCGCGATACGAGCAGTACTTC. Amino acids: CASSYPGQGARYEQYF.

This chain joins TRBV6-5 and TRBJ1-4; 9 bases are a match to TRBD1. Germline V gene lookup returns CDR1 MNHEY and CDR2 SVGAGI. The CDR3 spans 16 residues. Germline trimming cut 0 bases from V and 8 bases from J; bases unmatched to any gene: 7. CDR3 in amino acids: CASSYSGGTGSEKLFF. CDR3 sequence (DNA): TGTGCCAGCAGTTACTCGGGTGGGACAGGGAGCGAAAAACTGTTTTTT.

This chain links TRBV6-2 or TRBV6-3 with TRBJ2-7, with 12 bases fitting TRBD2. This CDR3 spans 17 amino acids. J was trimmed by 2 bases and V by 1 base; bases with no gene match: 6. Germline V CDR1 and CDR2: MNHEY, SVGEGT. CDR3 amino acids: CASSYYRTSGKAYEQYF. The CDR3 region has the DNA TGTGCCAGCAGTTACTACAGGACTAGCGGGAAGGCCTACGAGCAGTACTTC.

CDR3 nucleotide sequence: TGTGCCAGCAGCCCCACCAGGTTCTCTGATGACGAGCAGTACTTC. This sequence encodes CASSPTRFSDDEQYF. The J gene is TRBJ2-7, the V gene TRBV3-1 (or the pseudogene TRBV3-2); D not resolved. Germline CDR1 is LGHDT and CDR2 is YNNKEL (reference sequence). This CDR3 is built from 15 residues. The V and J ends lost 4 bases and 5 bases respectively, with 18 bases between them.

The J gene is TRBJ2-2, the V gene TRBV28, with D perhaps TRBD2 (6 bases). V gave up 6 bases and J gave up 5 bases, with 13 bases separating them. The CDR3 is 14 residues long. The germline gives CDR1 MDHEN, CDR2 SYDVKM. The CDR3 DNA reads TGTGCCAGCAGGATTTTCAGCGGGACCGGGGAGCTGTTTTTT. Translation gives CASRIFSGTGELFF.

The chain employs TRBV9 and TRBJ2-2; 8 nucleotides agree with TRBD2. The CDR3 length is 18 residues. The germline gives CDR1 SGDLS, CDR2 YYNGEE. Trimming took 1 base from V and 7 from J; bases not matched to a gene: 15. CDR3 protein: CASSVNDYRGREVGELFF. DNA of the CDR3: TGTGCCAGCAGCGTAAATGATTATCGTGGGCGGGAGGTCGGGGAGCTGTTTTTT.